This T cell receptor beta chain was identified during a study of blood T cells in healthy people across ages. The CDR3 runs to 15 residues. Between the trimmed V and J ends, which lost 0 bases and 5 bases, there was a span of 14 bases. Germline lookup yields CDR1 MNHEY and CDR2 SVGEGT. The authors ran a second PCR of roughly 7 to 11 cycles using a sample-barcoded 5' primer and a J-beta primer mix. TCRdb processed the 5' RACE reads anew with MiXCR; each CDR3 protein has one entry. The sample carries approximately 700,000 distinct CDR3 sequences, less than 40% recorded once. At least ten counts were recorded for this clonotype.

The clonotype was recovered from a woman at least 80 years old in good health. Input material: blood. This chain uses TRBV6-2 or TRBV6-3 with TRBJ2-7, with D uncertain. This chain's CDR3 is CASSYSGTPRHEQYF. CDR3 sequence (DNA): TGTGCCAGCAGTTACTCGGGCACCCCGCGTCACGAGCAGTACTTC.